Shown below are 26 T cell receptor beta chains from a single sample sequenced in a study of cytomegalovirus exposure and HLA in healthy donors. 60 Vbeta and 13 Jbeta primers were used in PCR. Profiling relied on immunoSEQ multiplex PCR, and the TCRdb table lists in-frame clones only, not all of them. This sample has tens of thousands of clones; roughly 82% occur once, and the top ten carry under 15%. The sample consisted of PBMCs. These receptors were obtained from a man aged 70 or older in good health and CMV-seronegative.

The chain's CDR3 is CASSPGAVNYEQYF. The CDR3 DNA follows: TGTGCCAGCTCACCAGGGGCAGTAAACTACGAGCAGTACTTC. The chain carries TRBV18 and TRBJ2-7, with a tentative D call TRBD1 (5 bases). The germline V and J ends were trimmed by 2 bases and 3 bases, with 11 bases remaining between them. CDR1 is KGHSH and CDR2 is LQKENI in the germline V gene. The CDR3 is 14 amino acids.

The rearrangement joins TRBV4-3 to TRBJ2-3; TRBD2 might be the D (6 bases). CDR1 is LGHNA and CDR2 is YSLEER in the germline V gene. Trimming removed 4 bases at V and 2 bases at J, with 22 bases between. The CDR3 is 18 amino acids. In DNA form, the CDR3 reads TGCGCCAGCAGCCTCCAAGGGGCTGCAGGGACTTCCACAGATACGCAGTATTTT. It yields the protein CASSLQGAAGTSTDTQYF.

V and J are TRBV18 and TRBJ2-7, with 9 bases aligning to TRBD1. Trimming removed 3 bases from V and 4 bases from J; junction bases left unmatched: 7. The CDR3 runs 15 residues. Germline assignment: CDR1 KGHSH and CDR2 LQKENI. CDR3 loop: CASSPYGTGYYEQYF. CDR3 sequence (DNA): TGTGCCAGCTCACCTTATGGGACAGGGTATTACGAGCAGTACTTC.

The chain carries TRBV11-2 and TRBJ2-1; 10 bases match TRBD2. The CDR3 runs to 14 residues. V lost 4 bases, J lost 5 bases, and 2 bases stayed unmatched. The germline V gene has CDR1 SGHAT and CDR2 FQNNGV. The CDR3: CASSWGTSDNEQFF. As DNA, the CDR3 is TGTGCCAGCAGCTGGGGGACTAGCGACAATGAGCAGTTCTTC. The full variable domain, rest sourced from reference TRBV11-2 and TRBJ2-1, is EAGVAQSPRYKIIEKRQSVAFWCNPISGHATLYWYQQILGQGPKLLIQFQNNGVVDDSQLPKDRFSAERLKGVDSTLKIQPAKLEDSAVYLCASSWGTSDNEQFFGPGTRLTVL.

By frequency in the sample, this clone is medium-sized. The chain employs TRBV5-1 and TRBJ2-1, with TRBD1 matching 7 bases. CDR1 and CDR2 (germline): SGHRS, YFSETQ. V lost 0 bases to trimming and J lost 2 bases; unmatched junction nucleotides: 5. This CDR3 region has 16 residues. The CDR3 loop is CASSLGWDSPYNEQFF. The CDR3 DNA reads as TGCGCCAGCAGCTTGGGTTGGGACAGTCCCTACAATGAGCAGTTCTTC.

The rearrangement links TRBV23-1 to TRBJ2-6, with 8 nucleotides matching TRBD1. TRBV23-1 is known as an ORF, though its function is uncertain. V was pared by 3 bases and J by 2 bases, with 6 bases of the junction left unmatched. The CDR3 has 17 amino acids. The chain's CDR3 is CASSQRTGNTGANVLTF. In nucleotides, the CDR3 is TGCGCCAGCAGTCAGCGGACAGGGAACACTGGGGCCAACGTCCTGACTTTC.

The CDR3, as DNA: TGTGCCAGCAGCTACCTTTCCGGGACTAGCATGGATACGCAGTATTTT. Translation: CASSYLSGTSMDTQYF. This sequence joins TRBV28 and TRBJ2-3, with TRBD2 matching over 9 bases. The CDR3 has 16 residues. V shed 6 bases, J shed 6 bases, and the junction held 13 bases outside the gene matches. CDR1 MDHEN and CDR2 SYDVKM come from the germline V gene.

This sequence joins TRBV9 and TRBJ2-1; D may be TRBD2 (7 bases). This CDR3 has 15 residues. The germline CDR1 and CDR2 sequences are SGDLS and YYNGEE. The V end lost 4 bases, the J end lost 4 bases, and 15 bases lay between the germline ends. The CDR3 loop is CASSPRGGEYNEQFF. The CDR3 DNA reads as TGTGCCAGCAGCCCCAGAGGGGGGGAATACAATGAGCAGTTCTTC.

The V and J genes are TRBV19 and TRBJ1-2; possible D gene TRBD1, 5 bases. This CDR3 has 14 residues. Germline V CDR1 and CDR2: LNHDA, SQIVND (reference sequence). The ends were cut back, 6 bases at V and 2 bases at J, with 13 bases in the middle. CDR3 nucleotide sequence: TGTGCCAGTAGCATTGGGGCAGGGAACTATGGCTACACCTTC. Translated: CASSIGAGNYGYTF.

This chain uses TRBV18 with TRBJ1-6, with D possibly TRBD1 on 5 matching bases. CDR3 length: 16 residues. The germline gives CDR1 KGHSH, CDR2 LQKENI. Between the trimmed V and J ends, which lost 3 bases and 7 bases, there was a span of 16 bases. This CDR3 reads CASSPATVSNNSPLHF. The CDR3 DNA follows: TGTGCCAGCTCACCTGCGACAGTGTCTAACAATTCACCCCTCCACTTT.

As DNA, the CDR3 is TGTGCCAGCAGCAAGGAATTAGGGGGCGGTAGGAATGGCTACACCTTC. This translates into CASSKELGGGRNGYTF. The chain couples TRBV7-9 to TRBJ1-2; 7 nucleotides agree with TRBD1. After removal of 5 bases from V and 6 bases from J, the junction contained 15 bases not matched to a gene. The length of the CDR3 is 16 residues. Germline CDR1 reads SEHNR; CDR2 reads FQNEAQ (reference sequence). Full variable domain (rest looked up from reference TRBV7-9 and TRBJ1-2): DTGVSQNPRHKITKRGQNVTFRCDPISEHNRLYWYRQTLGQGPEFLTYFQNEAQLEKSRLLSDRFSAERPKGSFSTLEIQRTEQGDSAMYLCASSKELGGGRNGYTFGSGTRLTVV.

The J gene is TRBJ1-5, the V gene TRBV6-4; D remains unclear. The CDR3 contains 14 residues. Germline CDR1 MRHNA, CDR2 SNTAGT. Trimming left V 3 bases short and J 5 bases short, with 11 bases between. Here the CDR3 DNA reads TGTGCCAGCAGTGAGGAGGCGACTGATCAGCCCCAGCATTTT. This codes for CASSEEATDQPQHF.

This clone was observed a single time. The chain couples TRBV6-5 to TRBJ2-1; D not resolved. The V gene lost 7 bases and the J gene lost 0 bases, with 10 bases spanning the gap. From germline, CDR1 is MNHEY and CDR2 SVGAGI. CDR3 length equals 14 residues. The CDR3 DNA is TGTGCCAGCACCCCCAGCGACTCCTACAATGAGCAGTTCTTC. Its protein product is CASTPSDSYNEQFF.

The chain links TRBV7-6 to TRBJ2-1; TRBD2 agrees at 8 bases. CDR3 length: 15 amino acids. CDR1 is SGHVS and CDR2 is FNYEAQ in the germline V gene. The V gene end was trimmed by 2 bases and the J gene end by 12 bases; junction bases not matched to a gene: 12. This CDR3 is CASSLSGLVGQGQFF. DNA of the CDR3: TGTGCCAGCAGCTTATCGGGACTAGTGGGCCAAGGGCAGTTCTTC.

V is TRBV7-8 and J is TRBJ1-2; 9 bases align to TRBD1. CDR3 size: 16 residues. Germline CDR1 reads SGHVS; CDR2 reads FQNEAQ. Unmatched junction bases numbered 9, after V lost 4 bases and J lost 3 bases. The DNA for the CDR3 is TGTGCCAGCAGCTCCCACCGGACAGGGGCTGACTATGGCTACACCTTC. It translates to CASSSHRTGADYGYTF.

V gene TRBV4-3 combines with J gene TRBJ2-7; D is perhaps TRBD2 (5 bases). The CDR3 is 14 residues long. The germline V gene has CDR1 LGHNA and CDR2 YSLEER. V was shortened by 0 bases and J by 2 bases, with 8 bases between the two germline ends. CDR3 sequence reads: CASSQETEAYEQYF. The CDR3 coding sequence is TGCGCCAGCAGCCAAGAAACGGAGGCCTACGAGCAGTACTTC.

The V call is TRBV7-9, the J call TRBJ2-5; 8 bases are shared with TRBD1. Germline values: CDR1 SEHNR, CDR2 FQNEAQ (reference sequence). After removal of 3 bases from V and 5 bases from J, the junction contained 2 bases not matched to a gene. The CDR3 runs to 13 residues. In DNA, the CDR3 is TGTGCCAGCAGCTTGACAGGGGTTGAGACCCAGTACTTC. It codes for CASSLTGVETQYF.

The V gene is TRBV11-2, the J gene TRBJ1-4, with a tentative D call TRBD1 (6 bases). Germline V gene sequence: CDR1 SGHAT, CDR2 FQNNGV. V lost 4 bases and J lost 7, with 16 bases in between. The CDR3 totals 15 residues. CDR3: CASSSQTGMAEKLFF. The CDR3 nucleotides are TGTGCCAGCAGCTCTCAGACAGGAATGGCTGAAAAACTGTTTTTT.

This clone was observed a few times. The J gene is TRBJ2-7, the V gene TRBV6-1; possibly TRBD1 for D (5 bases). The CDR3 sequence is 13 residues long. Germline V CDR1 and CDR2: MNHNS, SASEGT. Trimming stripped 5 bases from V and 6 bases from J, with 14 bases between. The CDR3, as DNA: TGTGCCAGCAGTTTCGCCCGACAGAGCGAGCAGTACTTC. Residues: CASSFARQSEQYF.

This sequence joins TRBV5-4 and TRBJ1-2; 8 nucleotides line up with TRBD1. Germline lookup yields CDR1 SGHNT and CDR2 YYREEE (reference sequence). CDR3 length: 15 amino acids. The V and J ends lost 0 bases and 7 bases, in that order; junction bases with no gene match: 8. As DNA, the CDR3 is TGTGCCAGCAGCTTGGGGCCAGGGGGCGGGAGTGGCTACACCTTC. It is translated as CASSLGPGGGSGYTF.

This chain links TRBV10-3 with TRBJ1-2; no clear D gene. V shed 3 bases and J shed 4 bases, with 9 bases lying between them. This CDR3 contains 13 residues. Germline CDR1 is ENHRY and CDR2 is SYGVKD. CDR3 DNA sequence: TGTGCCATCAGTGAAATCCTTCTCTATGGCTACACCTTC. It encodes CAISEILLYGYTF.

The rearrangement uses TRBV4-3 and TRBJ2-5; 10 nucleotides agree with TRBD2. The J call may be incorrect, as the DNA end agrees better with TRBJ2-7. The germline CDR1 and CDR2 sequences are LGHNA and YSLEER. This CDR3 is built from 15 residues. The CDR3 spells CASSRTSGGTYEQYF. The CDR3, as DNA: TGCGCCAGCAGCCGGACTAGCGGCGGAACCTACGAGCAGTACTTC.

In this sample, this clone turned up once. V gene TRBV21-1 combines with J gene TRBJ2-1; TRBD2, the D gene given by the table, was not confirmed from the DNA. TRBV21-1 is given as a pseudogene. The CDR3 consists of 13 residues. The CDR3 loop is CASRAGSYNEQFF. As DNA, the CDR3 is TGTGCCAGCAGGGCGGGTTCCTACAATGAGCAGTTCTTC.

This clone turned up a few times. The CDR3 DNA follows: TGCGCCAGCAGCTTGGGACAGACGAACACTGAAGCTTTCTTT. Its protein is CASSLGQTNTEAFF. The genes are TRBV5-1 and TRBJ1-1; perhaps TRBD1 as D (5 bases). The germline gives CDR1 SGHRS, CDR2 YFSETQ. The germline V and J ends were trimmed by 0 bases and 1 base, with 7 bases remaining between them. The CDR3 is 14 residues long.

V and J are TRBV29-1 and TRBJ2-2; 7 positions agree with TRBD1. This CDR3 has 14 residues. Germline V CDR1 and CDR2: SQVTM, ANQGSEA. V lost 7 bases, J lost 3 bases, and 8 bases stayed unmatched. CDR3 sequence reads: CSAAIGQDTGELFF. The CDR3 nucleotides read TGCAGCGCTGCGATTGGACAGGACACCGGGGAGCTGTTTTTT.

The chain couples TRBV18 to TRBJ2-1; TRBD1 aligns across 8 bases. There are 15 residues in the CDR3. Germline V gene data show CDR1 as KGHSH and CDR2 as LQKENI. The junction had 3 bases not matched to a gene; V was cut back by 3 bases and J by 2 bases. CDR3 nucleotide sequence: TGTGCCAGCTCACCCTCGGGACAGGCCTACAATGAGCAGTTCTTC. Translation gives CASSPSGQAYNEQFF.